These 14 T cell receptor beta chains came from one sample sequenced in a study of blood T cell repertoires in COVID-19. Repertoires were generated with immunoSEQ multiplex PCR, while TCRdb's copy carries only in-frame clones and drops some. The sample holds under 200,000 clones, about 83% seen once. What was sequenced was peripheral blood. The source is a man in his forties who had recovered from COVID-19.

The chain has TRBV19 and TRBJ1-4; 12 nucleotides align to TRBD1. Germline-derived CDR1 and CDR2 are LNHDA and SQIVND (reference sequence). V shed 1 base and J 8 bases; nucleotides not matched to a gene: 11. This CDR3 spans 18 amino acids. The CDR3 loop is CASSIAGTGGLNWEKLFF. In DNA, the CDR3 is TGTGCCAGTAGTATAGCTGGGACAGGGGGCCTCAATTGGGAAAAACTGTTTTTT.

The chain couples TRBV19 to TRBJ2-7; 15 bases match TRBD2. This CDR3 has 16 amino acids. Germline trimming cut 4 bases from V and 7 bases from J; bases unmatched to any gene: 8. CDR1 and CDR2 (germline): LNHDA, SQIVND (reference sequence). The CDR3 nucleotides read TGTGCCAGTAGTACTATTCCGGGACTAGCGGGAGGTGAGCAGTACTTC. The encoded protein is CASSTIPGLAGGEQYF.

The DNA for the CDR3 is TGTGCCAGCAGCCAAGGGAAGGTGGGGCATGGCTACACCTTC. It codes for CASSQGKVGHGYTF. The chain recombines TRBV16 with TRBJ1-2, with D possibly matching TRBD1 (5 bases). Trimming shortened V by 2 bases and J by 6 bases, and 13 bases separated the two germline ends. The CDR3 is 14 residues long. Germline CDR1 KGHSY, CDR2 FQNENV.

The rearrangement links TRBV12-5 to TRBJ1-1; tentative D call: TRBD1 (6 bases). The CDR3 runs 13 residues. In germline, CDR1 is LGHNT, CDR2 FRNRAP. V lost 5 bases and J 9 bases, leaving 16 bases between the germline ends. The CDR3 is CASGLGQRGKAFF. CDR3 DNA sequence: TGTGCTAGTGGTCTAGGACAGAGAGGGAAAGCTTTCTTT.

This clone has only one observation. The rearrangement uses TRBV19 and TRBJ1-1; tentatively, D is TRBD1 (5 bases). Germline V gene data show CDR1 as LNHDA and CDR2 as SQIVND (reference sequence). V was pared by 1 base and J by 11 bases, with 14 bases between. This CDR3 has 13 residues. Here the CDR3 reads CASSIGATVWAFF. The CDR3, as DNA: TGTGCCAGTAGTATAGGAGCGACAGTCTGGGCTTTCTTT. The entire variable domain, with the rest obtained from reference TRBV19 and TRBJ1-1, is as follows: DGGITQSPKYLFRKEGQNVTLSCEQNLNHDAMYWYRQDPGQGLRLIYYSQIVNDFQKGDIAEGYSVSREKKESFPLTVTSAQKNPTAFYLCASSIGATVWAFFGQGTRLTVV.

The chain employs TRBV15 and TRBJ2-7; D is uncertain. CDR3 size: 15 residues. CDR1 LNHNV and CDR2 YYDKDF come from the germline V gene (reference sequence). The germline V and J ends were trimmed by 4 bases and 1 base, with 14 bases remaining between them. The CDR3 reads CATSIEVARSYEQYF. CDR3 nucleotides: TGTGCCACCAGCATAGAGGTGGCGCGGTCCTACGAGCAGTACTTC.

This clone was detected a few times. V gene TRBV5-6 combines with J gene TRBJ1-3; D unclear. Germline loops: CDR1 SGHDT, CDR2 YYEEEE. V gave up 4 bases and J gave up 2 bases, with 10 bases separating them. The CDR3 loop spans 14 amino acids. The CDR3 loop is CASSTGITGNTIYF. Written as DNA, the CDR3 is TGTGCCAGCAGCACGGGTATTACTGGAAACACCATATATTTT.

The chain is built from TRBV3-1 (or the pseudogene TRBV3-2) and TRBJ2-1, with a possible D match to TRBD2 (6 bases). Trimming took off 1 base at V and 6 bases at J, with 13 bases between the two ends. The germline V gene has CDR1 LGHDT and CDR2 YNNKEL (reference sequence). This CDR3 has 15 residues. CDR3 sequence reads: CASSQVGGGSNEQFF. The CDR3 region has the DNA TGTGCCAGCAGCCAAGTGGGTGGGGGGTCCAATGAGCAGTTCTTC.

The V call is TRBV2, the J call TRBJ2-7; weak D call: TRBD1 (6 bases). The CDR3 length is 14 residues. Trimming took off 5 bases at V and 3 bases at J, with 14 bases between the two ends. Germline V gene data show CDR1 as SNHLY and CDR2 as FYNNEI. The CDR3 loop reads CASSYREMVYEQYF. CDR3 in DNA: TGTGCCAGCAGTTACAGGGAAATGGTCTACGAGCAGTACTTC.

The CDR3 protein is CASPRTGGGQPQHF. CDR3 DNA sequence: TGTGCCAGTCCTCGGACAGGGGGGGGTCAGCCCCAGCATTTT. V and J are TRBV19 and TRBJ1-5, with 10 bases identical to TRBD1. The germline V gene has CDR1 LNHDA and CDR2 SQIVND (reference sequence). This CDR3 contains 14 residues. Unmatched junction bases numbered 7, after V lost 8 bases and J lost 6 bases.

This chain uses TRBV6-5 with TRBJ2-7, with unresolved D. Per the germline V gene, CDR1 is MNHEY and CDR2 is SVGAGI. This CDR3 comprises 14 residues. V lost 4 bases and J lost 0, with 10 bases in between. CDR3 sequence: CASSSAPSSYEQYF. The DNA for the CDR3 is TGTGCCAGCAGTTCCGCACCTAGCTCCTACGAGCAGTACTTC.

The chain couples TRBV18 to TRBJ2-3; 10 bases line up with TRBD1. Looked up from germline, CDR1 is KGHSH and CDR2 is LQKENI. With 3 bases clipped from V and 2 bases from J, the junction kept 2 bases outside the gene matches. The CDR3 extends over 15 amino acids. CDR3 loop: CASSPGQGNTDTQYF. CDR3 DNA: TGTGCCAGCTCACCGGGACAGGGGAACACAGATACGCAGTATTTT.

This clone was counted once. The chain is built from TRBV11-3 and TRBJ2-1; 7 bases map to TRBD1. CDR1 and CDR2 from the germline V gene are SGHNT and YENEEA. The ends lost 5 bases at V and 15 bases at J; junction bases unmatched: 13. The CDR3 is made up of 13 amino acids. The CDR3 loop reads CASSPTMGQIRFF. In DNA, the CDR3 is TGTGCCAGCAGCCCCACGATGGGACAGATTCGGTTCTTC.

CDR3 in amino acids: CATSATTGASGYTF. The CDR3 bases are TGTGCCACCAGTGCCACGACAGGGGCCAGTGGCTACACCTTC. The rearrangement joins TRBV24-1 to TRBJ1-2; 8 nucleotides agree with TRBD1. J lost 7 bases, V lost 5 bases, and 8 bases had no gene match. This CDR3 contains 14 residues. From germline, CDR1 is KGHDR and CDR2 SFDVKD.